These 23 T cell receptor beta chains share one sample of origin, sequenced in a study of T cell repertoires in cytomegalovirus infection. Their cognate antigens are unknown. One entry per CDR3 protein results from TCRdb running MiXCR on the reads. The repertoire includes 250,000 to 300,000 distinct CDR3 sequences, less than 25% of them detected once, and roughly 20% sits in the top ten. The source material was cultured PBMCs, sampled from culture after CMV antigen stimulation. The source of these receptors is a human donor in good health (CMV status not recorded). Some clones in this sample may be carry-over from other donors' samples.

This clonotype has at least ten counts. The J gene is TRBJ2-7, the V gene TRBV27; 7 bases are a match to TRBD2. Trimming cost V 3 bases and J 4 bases; bases outside gene matches: 6. Germline lookup yields CDR1 MNHEY and CDR2 SMNVEV (reference sequence). This CDR3 region has 14 residues. CDR3 amino acids: CASSFGGGSYEQYF. CDR3 DNA sequence: TGTGCCAGCAGTTTTGGGGGAGGGAGTTACGAGCAGTACTTC.

This clonotype was detected only a few times. The chain uses TRBV5-1 and TRBJ2-1, with TRBD2 matching 7 bases. J gave up 8 bases and V 4 bases, and 6 bases lay outside the gene matches. The CDR3 has 13 amino acids. Germline V gives CDR1 SGHRS, CDR2 YFSETQ. The chain's CDR3 is CASSPGLEDEQFF. The CDR3 DNA sequence: TGCGCCAGCAGCCCCGGACTAGAGGATGAGCAGTTCTTC.

The chain uses TRBV30 and TRBJ1-5; D not certain. Trimming removed 3 bases from V and 7 bases from J, with 10 bases in between. Germline V gene sequence: CDR1 GTSNPN, CDR2 SVGIG (reference sequence). The CDR3 spans 12 residues. In nucleotides, the CDR3 is TGTGCCTGGAGCAGCTACCAGCAGCCCCAGCATTTT. Its protein product is CAWSSYQQPQHF.

V and J are TRBV4-2 and TRBJ1-2; D is unclear. V lost 8 bases and J 4 bases, leaving 17 bases between the germline ends. Germline loops: CDR1 LGHNA, CDR2 YNFKEQ. The CDR3 is 14 residues long. CDR3 DNA sequence: TGTGCCAGCCCGACGCGGCCTTCACTCTATGGCTACACCTTC. This encodes CASPTRPSLYGYTF.

V is TRBV28 and J is TRBJ1-2, with D perhaps TRBD1 (6 bases). This CDR3 has 13 amino acids. The V end lost 7 bases, the J end lost 3 bases, and 12 bases lay between the germline ends. Germline loops: CDR1 MDHEN, CDR2 SYDVKM. The CDR3 loop reads CASTPTGYYGYTF. DNA of the CDR3: TGTGCCAGCACGCCGACAGGATACTATGGCTACACCTTC.

This chain connects TRBV6-1 to TRBJ2-5; 16 nucleotides agree with TRBD2. From germline, CDR1 is MNHNS and CDR2 SASEGT. Unmatched junction bases numbered 6, after V lost 6 bases and J lost 11 bases. The CDR3 is 14 amino acids. The CDR3 DNA reads TGTGCCAGCAGACCTCCGGGACTAGCGGGGGGGCAGTACTTC. This sequence encodes CASRPPGLAGGQYF.

There are a few counts of this clonotype. V is TRBV7-3 and J is TRBJ2-5, with TRBD1 identical over 7 bases. CDR3 length equals 15 residues. The ends lost 5 bases at V and 5 bases at J; junction bases unmatched: 11. Germline lookup yields CDR1 SGHTA and CDR2 FQGTGA. The CDR3 DNA follows: TGTGCCAGCAGCCCCACAGGTGACAGGGACGAGACCCAGTACTTC. Protein sequence: CASSPTGDRDETQYF.

A remark on this clonotype: This sequence may be a read error, since a much larger clone differs from it by one base. J is TRBJ1-5 and V is TRBV5-8; weak D call: TRBD1 (5 bases). Looked up from germline, CDR1 is SGHTS and CDR2 is YDEGEE. Between the trimmed V and J ends, which lost 6 bases and 5 bases, there was a span of 21 bases. The CDR3 spans 16 residues. DNA of the CDR3: TGTGCCAGCATCTTTCGGGGGATGAACGGGGATCAGCCCCAGCATTTT. Protein: CASIFRGMNGDQPQHF.

This clonotype was detected a few times. This chain connects TRBV24-1 to TRBJ2-5; 9 nucleotides match TRBD1. V gave up 7 bases and J gave up 1 base; unmatched junction bases: 6. Germline assignment: CDR1 KGHDR and CDR2 SFDVKD. CDR3 length: 15 amino acids. The CDR3 is CATSSGQGTQETQYF. The CDR3 region has the DNA TGTGCCACCAGCAGTGGACAGGGGACCCAAGAGACCCAGTACTTC.

This clonotype appeared a few times. The J gene is TRBJ2-1, the V gene TRBV4-1; the D gene is possibly TRBD2 (6 bases). The CDR3 totals 14 residues. V was pared by 0 bases and J by 8 bases, with 11 bases between. Germline CDR1 is MGHRA and CDR2 is YSYEKL. The CDR3 here is CASSQEGWRDEQFF. CDR3 coding DNA: TGCGCCAGCAGCCAAGAGGGGTGGAGGGATGAGCAGTTCTTC.

The chain combines TRBV29-1 with TRBJ2-5, with a tentative D call TRBD1 (6 bases). The V end lost 2 bases, the J end lost 5 bases, and 9 bases lay between the germline ends. Germline V gene lookup returns CDR1 SQVTM and CDR2 ANQGSEA. This CDR3 has 12 amino acids. In DNA, the CDR3 is TGCAGCGTTGAAAGACAGGAGGAGACCCAGTACTTC. It yields the protein CSVERQEETQYF.

The chain employs TRBV12-3 or TRBV12-4 and TRBJ2-3; D is possibly TRBD2 (6 bases). The CDR3 is 14 amino acids. Trimming stripped 2 bases from V and 6 bases from J, with 12 bases between. CDR3 sequence reads: CASSLTGSADTQYF. In DNA, the CDR3 is TGTGCCAGCAGTTTAACCGGGAGCGCCGATACGCAGTATTTT.

In its sample, this clonotype was seen many times. The genes are TRBV7-6 and TRBJ1-1; no reliable D call. The CDR3 spans 15 residues. The ends were cut back, 5 bases at V and 0 bases at J, with 13 bases in the middle. CDR1 and CDR2 from the germline V gene are SGHVS and FNYEAQ. In DNA form, the CDR3 reads TGTGCCAGCAGCCCCCAGCACGGGTTGAACACTGAAGCTTTCTTT. It is translated as CASSPQHGLNTEAFF.

Concerning this clonotype: This may be a read error, as it is one base from a much larger clone. The CDR3 region has the DNA TGTGTCAGCAGCCAAACAGCCGGGGTAGAAGAGACCCAGTACTTC. Translated: CVSSQTAGVEETQYF. The chain carries TRBV7-6 and TRBJ2-5; maybe TRBD2 (5 bases). CDR1 and CDR2 from the germline V gene are SGHVS and FNYEAQ. The CDR3 length is 15 residues.

V is TRBV7-6 and J is TRBJ1-4; D gene unclear. The V end lost 5 bases, the J end lost 8 bases, and 18 bases lay between the germline ends. Germline CDR1 and CDR2: SGHVS and FNYEAQ. The CDR3 extends over 15 amino acids. The DNA of the CDR3 is TGTGCCAGCAGCGGAACCGGGCCTAAAGGAGAAAAACTGTTTTTT. Protein product: CASSGTGPKGEKLFF.

In this sample, this clonotype turned up many times. The chain couples TRBV7-2 to TRBJ2-3, with D perhaps matching TRBD2 (6 bases). The CDR3 length is 16 residues. CDR1 is SGHTA and CDR2 is FQGNSA in the germline V gene. V lost 6 bases and J 0 bases, leaving 16 bases between the germline ends. In DNA, the CDR3 is TGTGCCAGCAGTGTAGTGCTAGCGCTTAGCACAGATACGCAGTATTTT. This gives the protein CASSVVLALSTDTQYF.

The rearrangement uses TRBV4-1 and TRBJ1-2, with 7 bases fitting TRBD1. Germline V gene lookup returns CDR1 MGHRA and CDR2 YSYEKL. V lost 1 base, J lost 8 bases, and 4 bases stayed unmatched. CDR3 length: 13 amino acids. CDR3: CASSQVSGGGYTF. DNA of the CDR3: TGCGCCAGCAGCCAAGTTTCAGGGGGAGGCTACACCTTC.

The chain couples TRBV7-2 to TRBJ2-3; 14 bases line up with TRBD2. CDR1 SGHTA and CDR2 FQGNSA come from the germline V gene. This CDR3 is built from 16 residues. The V gene end was trimmed by 6 bases and the J gene end by 2 bases; junction bases not matched to a gene: 4. The chain's CDR3 is CASSRLAGGPTDTQYF. The CDR3, as DNA: TGTGCCAGCAGTCGACTAGCGGGAGGGCCCACAGATACGCAGTATTTT.

This clonotype was counted only a few times. This chain joins TRBV2 and TRBJ2-7, with D perhaps TRBD2 (6 bases). Germline V gene sequence: CDR1 SNHLY, CDR2 FYNNEI. Trimming stripped 7 bases from V and 3 bases from J, with 13 bases between. The CDR3 covers 13 residues. The CDR3 coding sequence is TGTGCCAGCAAAACGGCGGGGTACTACGAGCAGTACTTC. Protein: CASKTAGYYEQYF. The full variable domain, in which reference TRBV2 and TRBJ2-7 provide the parts outside the CDR3, is EPEVTQTPSHQVTQMGQEVILRCVPISNHLYFYWYRQILGQKVEFLVSFYNNEISEKSEIFDDQFSVERPDGSNFTLKIRSTKLEDSAMYFCASKTAGYYEQYFGPGTRLTVT.

This clonotype occurred a few times. This rearrangement joins TRBV12-3 or TRBV12-4 to TRBJ2-7; D is unclear. The CDR3 runs to 13 residues. Between the trimmed V and J ends, which lost 2 bases and 2 bases, there was a span of 7 bases. The CDR3 region is CASSLRRAYEQYF. The CDR3 bases are TGTGCCAGCAGTTTACGACGGGCCTACGAGCAGTACTTC.

This clonotype has at least ten counts. V and J are TRBV7-2 and TRBJ1-6; D remains ambiguous. The CDR3 length is 16 residues. V was clipped by 4 bases and J by 8 bases, with 18 bases between them. CDR1 is SGHTA and CDR2 is FQGNSA in the germline V gene. In nucleotides, the CDR3 is TGTGCCAGCAGCTCAGCTCTCTGGGCGCCAGATTCACCCCTCCACTTT. It codes for CASSSALWAPDSPLHF.

This clonotype was recorded at least ten times. This chain joins TRBV6-1 and TRBJ2-7, with 10 bases matching TRBD1. V lost 7 bases to trimming and J lost 4 bases; unmatched junction nucleotides: 4. CDR3 size: 13 residues. Looked up from germline, CDR1 is MNHNS and CDR2 is SASEGT. The CDR3 protein is CASTRDRGYEQYF. The CDR3, as DNA: TGTGCCAGCACCAGGGACAGGGGTTACGAGCAGTACTTC.

This sequence joins TRBV5-1 and TRBJ2-1; 9 nucleotides line up with TRBD1. Germline V gene lookup returns CDR1 SGHRS and CDR2 YFSETQ. The CDR3 is made up of 15 amino acids. V was pared by 2 bases and J by 4 bases, with 4 bases of the junction left unmatched. The CDR3 DNA reads as TGCGCCAGCAGCTTAGGGACAGGGCTATACAATGAGCAGTTCTTC. Its translation is CASSLGTGLYNEQFF.